What follows are 12 T cell receptor beta chains derived from one specimen sequenced in a study of blood T cell repertoires in COVID-19. Clones were read by immunoSEQ multiplex PCR, and TCRdb kept only the in-frame ones, dropping some. The data show about 250,000 clones, with roughly 85% seen just once and approximately 3.3% held by the top ten. The sequenced sample consisted of peripheral blood. These receptor sequences come from a man between 18 and 29 years old with active or convalescent COVID-19.

The rearrangement uses TRBV9 and TRBJ1-1; 10 nucleotides agree with TRBD1. V gave up 1 base and J gave up 6 bases; unmatched junction bases: 6. Germline lookup yields CDR1 SGDLS and CDR2 YYNGEE. The CDR3 runs 15 residues. CDR3 in amino acids: CASSVSGQGSAEAFF. The CDR3 nucleotides read TGTGCCAGCAGCGTATCGGGACAGGGGAGCGCTGAAGCTTTCTTT.

The chain carries TRBV6-5 and TRBJ2-1; no firm D call. Germline CDR1 MNHEY, CDR2 SVGAGI. V lost 4 bases to trimming and J lost 6 bases, with 7 bases between them. The CDR3 runs to 12 residues. CDR3 DNA: TGTGCCAGCAGTTTGGGCCGCAATGAGCAGTTCTTC. Its protein is CASSLGRNEQFF.

This clone is a singleton in its sample. The chain links TRBV13 to TRBJ1-2; tentative D call: TRBD1 (6 bases). V gave up 5 bases and J gave up 5 bases, with 18 bases separating them. The germline gives CDR1 PRHDT, CDR2 FYEKMQ (reference sequence). The CDR3 is made up of 15 amino acids. The CDR3 sequence: CASSHFGQTLYGYTF. The CDR3 DNA reads as TGTGCCAGCAGCCACTTCGGACAGACCTTATATGGCTACACCTTC.

The chain has TRBV5-8 and TRBJ1-5; possible D gene TRBD1, 6 bases. The CDR3 runs 15 residues. Germline CDR1 is SGHTS and CDR2 is YDEGEE. Trimming shortened V by 0 bases and J by 3 bases, and 10 bases separated the two germline ends. The CDR3 region is CASSLGQVVNQPQHF. CDR3 DNA: TGTGCCAGCAGCTTGGGACAGGTAGTCAATCAGCCCCAGCATTTT.

The chain couples TRBV3-1 (or the pseudogene TRBV3-2) to TRBJ2-7, with TRBD2 matching over 10 bases. Germline V gene lookup returns CDR1 LGHDT and CDR2 YNNKEL (reference sequence). V shed 4 bases, J shed 3 bases, and the junction held 12 bases outside the gene matches. This CDR3 contains 17 residues. CDR3 bases: TGTGCCAGCAGCCCTTTTGAGGCTAGCGGGAGATTCTACGAGCAGTACTTC. Translating gives CASSPFEASGRFYEQYF.

The CDR3 sequence: CASSQDRVFTEAFF. CDR3 sequence (DNA): TGCGCCAGCAGCCAAGATCGAGTGTTCACTGAAGCTTTCTTT. The chain employs TRBV4-1 and TRBJ1-1; D gene ambiguous. V was pared by 0 bases and J by 4 bases, with 9 bases between. CDR1 and CDR2 (germline): MGHRA, YSYEKL. The CDR3 is made up of 14 amino acids.

The chain has TRBV5-1 and TRBJ2-3, with 7 bases aligning to TRBD2. Germline V gene lookup returns CDR1 SGHRS and CDR2 YFSETQ. The CDR3 loop spans 16 amino acids. V trimming: 0 bases; J trimming: 3 bases; junction bases outside the gene matches: 7. The CDR3: CASSLASGGRTDTQYF. Here the CDR3 DNA reads TGCGCCAGCAGCTTGGCCTCGGGGGGTAGGACAGATACGCAGTATTTT.

This chain connects TRBV5-1 to TRBJ2-7; TRBD1 might be the D (6 bases). V was cut by 5 bases and J by 2 bases, with 14 bases left in between. The CDR3 contains 14 residues. Germline loops: CDR1 SGHRS, CDR2 YFSETQ. The CDR3 nucleotides read TGCGCCAGCAGTAATACAGGGACAACCTACGAGCAGTACTTC. Amino acid sequence: CASSNTGTTYEQYF.

This rearrangement joins TRBV10-3 to TRBJ2-7; TRBD1 agrees at 8 bases. Per the germline V gene, CDR1 is ENHRY and CDR2 is SYGVKD. The CDR3 has 15 amino acids. The trim removed 3 bases at V and 0 bases at J, leaving 4 bases unmatched. The CDR3 coding sequence is TGTGCCATCAGTGACCCCGGGACAGGCTCCTACGAGCAGTACTTC. This encodes CAISDPGTGSYEQYF.

The V and J genes are TRBV7-6 and TRBJ2-3; 8 nucleotides agree with TRBD1. CDR3 length equals 16 residues. Germline CDR1 and CDR2: SGHVS and FNYEAQ. The J segment lost 5 bases and the V segment lost 4 bases, leaving 11 bases of the junction unmatched. The CDR3 DNA sequence: TGTGCCAGCAGCTCCTTCGACAGGGGCCTGGGAGATACGCAGTATTTT. Translation gives CASSSFDRGLGDTQYF.

The J gene is TRBJ1-5, the V gene TRBV10-3, with 8 bases lining up with TRBD1. The trim removed 4 bases at V and 3 bases at J, leaving 2 bases unmatched. The CDR3 is 14 amino acids. Germline V gives CDR1 ENHRY, CDR2 SYGVKD. Written as DNA, the CDR3 is TGTGCCATCAGTGGGGGACAGGCCAATCAGCCCCAGCATTTT. Amino acids: CAISGGQANQPQHF.

This clone was recorded only once. The chain joins TRBV6-6 to TRBJ2-7, with D perhaps TRBD2 (6 bases). Germline CDR1 reads MNHNY; CDR2 reads SVGAGI (reference sequence). The CDR3 is 15 amino acids. V was pared by 11 bases and J by 7 bases, with 27 bases between. CDR3 coding DNA: TGTGCCTGCTGCGCGACCGGGACTTTCCCCGGGGAGCAGTACTTC. This encodes CACCATGTFPGEQYF.